Presented here are 5 T cell receptor beta chains from one specimen sequenced in a study of blood T cell repertoires in COVID-19. Sequencing used immunoSEQ multiplex PCR; TCRdb keeps in-frame clones, though not all of them. The table lists roughly 150,000 clones, more than 75% of them singletons. Sequenced: peripheral blood. These receptors all stem from a man aged 50 to 59 who had recovered from COVID-19.

The chain is built from TRBV18 and TRBJ2-4, with a possible D match to TRBD1 (5 bases). CDR1 is KGHSH and CDR2 is LQKENI in the germline V gene. The germline V and J ends were trimmed by 4 bases and 2 bases, with 9 bases remaining between them. The CDR3 has 14 amino acids. The CDR3: CASSLQVSKNIQYF. The DNA for the CDR3 is TGTGCCAGCTCACTACAGGTATCCAAAAACATTCAGTACTTC.

The rearrangement joins TRBV9 to TRBJ1-6, with a possible D match to TRBD1 (5 bases). This CDR3 comprises 15 residues. Per the germline V gene, CDR1 is SGDLS and CDR2 is YYNGEE. Deletions cut 0 bases from V and 6 bases from J, with 10 bases between. This CDR3 is CASSVDGRVNSPLHF. The CDR3 bases are TGTGCCAGCAGCGTAGACGGCAGGGTTAATTCACCCCTCCACTTT. The full variable domain, rest sourced from reference TRBV9 and TRBJ1-6, is DSGVTQTPKHLITATGQRVTLRCSPRSGDLSVYWYQQSLDQGLQFLIQYYNGEERAKGNILERFSAQQFPDLHSELNLSSLELGDSALYFCASSVDGRVNSPLHFGNGTRLTVT.

The chain uses TRBV5-1 and TRBJ2-7; 8 nucleotides agree with TRBD1. Trimming cost V 2 bases and J 1 base; bases outside gene matches: 5. CDR3 length: 15 residues. Germline V gene data show CDR1 as SGHRS and CDR2 as YFSETQ. CDR3 DNA sequence: TGCGCCAGCAGCTTAGAGACAGGGGATTCCTACGAGCAGTACTTC. Encoded protein: CASSLETGDSYEQYF.

The chain links TRBV2 to TRBJ2-3, with 11 positions matching TRBD2. Germline V lookup: CDR1 SNHLY, CDR2 FYNNEI. This CDR3 spans 18 amino acids. The junction had 17 bases not matched to a gene; V was cut back by 7 bases and J by 5 bases. Written as DNA, the CDR3 is TGTGCCAGCACCCTGAGCCTCTTAGCGGGAGGGCCCGAAGATACGCAGTATTTT. This translates into CASTLSLLAGGPEDTQYF.

This clone appeared a few times. This chain joins TRBV19 and TRBJ2-7, with D possibly TRBD1 on 6 matching bases. Per germline, CDR1 LNHDA and CDR2 SQIVND (reference sequence). This CDR3 contains 16 residues. Trimming took off 2 bases at V and 2 bases at J, with 16 bases between the two ends. CDR3: CASSISRQDLAYEQYF. CDR3 nucleotides: TGTGCCAGTAGTATATCCCGACAGGATTTAGCCTACGAGCAGTACTTC.